This record concerns one T cell receptor beta chain sequence. These data are taken from a study of vaccination and CD4 T cells after COVID-19. The overall study: Convalescent donors were composed of six males and four females, of whom two were Hispanic.

TCRdb reanalysed the PCR reads using MiXCR and keeps one entry per CDR3 protein. The table shows roughly 16,000 distinct CDR3 sequences, with approximately 72% occurring only once. The CDR3 runs to 13 residues. Germline V gives CDR1 KGHDR, CDR2 SFDVKD. Trimming cost V 7 bases and J 5 bases, with 12 bases left between them. The sample consisted of CD4+ T cells from blood, taken after SARS-CoV-2 vaccination. The source is a human donor who had recovered from COVID-19. The rearrangement links TRBV24-1 to TRBJ2-3, with D perhaps TRBD2 (5 bases). CDR3 loop: CATRDFLRDTQYF. The CDR3 DNA reads as TGTGCCACCAGGGACTTCCTCAGAGATACGCAGTATTTT.